The clone carrying this TCR beta chain was detected a few times. Its target is not known. The data derive from a study of human T cells and chemical hapten exposure. Notes on the study in general: Compared to controls, expanded TCRs made significantly more large clusters of similar CDR3s.

Stated time point: pre-sensitization, week 0. Treatment in this sample: therapeutic diphenylcyclopropenone sensitization with weekly scalp DPC. From whole blood left unfractionated, total RNA was extracted. TCRdb passed the RACE reads through MiXCR, listing each CDR3 protein once. The sample includes 60,000 to 70,000 distinct CDR3 sequences, approximately 10% of them seen just once. Trimming cost V 1 base and J 0 bases; bases outside gene matches: 0. The CDR3 is 15 amino acids. CDR1 MNHNS and CDR2 SASEGT come from the germline V gene. The J gene is TRBJ2-7, the V gene TRBV6-1, with 10 bases matching TRBD1. The receptor was derived from a woman aged 45-59 years with alopecia areata. Some clones in this sample may be carry-over from other donors' samples. The sample consisted of whole blood, taken in connection with sensitization to the hapten diphenylcyclopropenone (DPC). The CDR3, as DNA: TGTGCCAGCAGTGAAGGGGACAGGGGCTCCTACGAGCAGTACTTC. Its translation: CASSEGDRGSYEQYF.